These T cell receptor beta chains were read from a single sample in a study of T cells of healthy individuals. MiXCR was run by TCRdb on the 5' RACE reads, yielding one entry per CDR3 protein. The sample holds around 63,000 distinct CDR3 sequences, about 17% seen once. These receptors were taken from a human donor in good health. Each CDR3 is given with its conserved first and last residue. The D gene is left open where the match is weak. Expanded clones are given a class, and other clones once, few, many or no size at all.

CDR3 length: 13
D gene: NA
clone size: many
J gene: TRBJ1-1
V gene: TRBV28
CDR3 DNA: TGTGCCAGCACGGGACGGCCTAACACTGAAGCTTTCTTT
CDR3 protein: CASTGRPNTEAFF

CDR3 length: 15
D gene: NA
clone size: many
J gene: TRBJ2-3
V gene: TRBV13
CDR3 DNA: TGTGCCAGCAGCCCCCCTGCGCCCCTGGCAGATACGCAGTATTTT
CDR3 protein: CASSPPAPLADTQYF

CDR3 length: 15
D gene: NA
clone size: few
J gene: TRBJ2-3
V gene: TRBV7-6
CDR3 DNA: TGTGCCAGCAGCTCTACATTGGGAAGCGGCAATACGCAGTATTTT
CDR3 protein: CASSSTLGSGNTQYF

CDR3 length: 12
D gene: NA
clone size: few
J gene: TRBJ2-1
V gene: TRBV7-9
CDR3 DNA: TGTGCCAGCAGCTTAGCCCACAGGGCGAAATTCTTC
CDR3 protein: CASSLAHRAKFF

CDR3 length: 15
D gene: NA
clone size: few
J gene: TRBJ2-2
V gene: TRBV4-3
CDR3 DNA: TGCGCCAGCAGCCACGGGCAGATTGGGACCGGGGAGCTGTTTTTT
CDR3 protein: CASSHGQIGTGELFF

CDR3 length: 15
D gene: NA
clone size: many
J gene: TRBJ1-1
V gene: TRBV29-1
CDR3 DNA: TGCAGCGTCGAGGGGACGGCAGGGGCGAACACTGAAGCTTTCTTT
CDR3 protein: CSVEGTAGANTEAFF

CDR3 length: 16
D gene: TRBD2
clone size: many
J gene: TRBJ2-1
V gene: TRBV7-9
CDR3 DNA: TGTGCCAGCAGCGCCTGGGGGGGTGGGGCGCGGAATGAGCAGTTCTTC
CDR3 protein: CASSAWGGGARNEQFF

CDR3 length: 16
D gene: NA
clone size: many
J gene: TRBJ2-7
V gene: TRBV12-5
CDR3 DNA: TGTGCTAGTGGTTTGGTAATCGGCAGGATGACTAACGAGCAGTACTTC
CDR3 protein: CASGLVIGRMTNEQYF

CDR3 length: 13
D gene: NA
clone size: few
J gene: TRBJ1-4
V gene: TRBV12-3/TRBV12-4
CDR3 DNA: TGTGCCAGCAGTTTGGGGGGCGATGGAAAACTGTTTTTT
CDR3 protein: CASSLGGDGKLFF

CDR3 length: 18
D gene: TRBD2
clone size: NA
J gene: TRBJ2-7
V gene: TRBV7-2
CDR3 DNA: TGTGCCAGCAGCTTATGGGGGACTAGCGGGACCCTGCGCTACGAGCAGTACTTC
CDR3 protein: CASSLWGTSGTLRYEQYF

CDR3 length: 18
D gene: TRBD2
clone size: many
J gene: TRBJ2-1
V gene: TRBV4-3
CDR3 DNA: TGCGCCAGCAGCCAGATATACCCACTCGAGCGGGATTACAATGAGCAGTTCTTC
CDR3 protein: CASSQIYPLERDYNEQFF

CDR3 length: 13
D gene: NA
clone size: NA
J gene: TRBJ2-2
V gene: TRBV10-2
CDR3 DNA: TGCGCCAGCCAGCCCGGGTTCACCGGGGAGCTGTTTTTT
CDR3 protein: CASQPGFTGELFF

CDR3 length: 15
D gene: NA
clone size: few
J gene: TRBJ2-2
V gene: TRBV6-5
CDR3 DNA: TGTGCCAGCAGGTCGACAGACACGGTCACCGGGGAGCTGTTTTTT
CDR3 protein: CASRSTDTVTGELFF

CDR3 length: 17
D gene: NA
clone size: many
J gene: TRBJ1-5
V gene: TRBV28
CDR3 DNA: TGTGCCAGCAGTTCTCAGCGGGGGGCACGGGGTAATCAGCCCCAGCATTTT
CDR3 protein: CASSSQRGARGNQPQHF

CDR3 length: 11
D gene: NA
clone size: many
J gene: TRBJ1-1
V gene: TRBV19
CDR3 DNA: TGTGCCAGTGGGGTCGGTACTGAAGCTTTCTTT
CDR3 protein: CASGVGTEAFF

CDR3 length: 16
D gene: TRBD2
clone size: few
J gene: TRBJ2-5
V gene: TRBV14
CDR3 DNA: TGTGCCAGCAGCCAACTCTTGGGAGGGCTACGAGAGACCCAGTACTTC
CDR3 protein: CASSQLLGGLRETQYF

CDR3 length: 11
D gene: NA
clone size: many
J gene: TRBJ2-7
V gene: TRBV2
CDR3 DNA: TGTGCCAGCAGTGAAAACTACGAGCAGTACTTC
CDR3 protein: CASSENYEQYF

CDR3 length: 16
D gene: TRBD1
clone size: once
J gene: TRBJ1-4
V gene: TRBV4-2
CDR3 DNA: TGTGCCAGCAGCCAACAACAGGGGGCGGTAGGCGAAAAACTGTTTTTT
CDR3 protein: CASSQQQGAVGEKLFF

CDR3 length: 20
D gene: TRBD2
clone size: NA
J gene: TRBJ2-1
V gene: TRBV7-3
CDR3 DNA: TGTGCCAGCAGCTCTCCCGCGGGAGGACCTCCCCGAGGCTCCTACAATGAGCAGTTATTC
CDR3 protein: CASSSPAGGPPRGSYNEQLF

CDR3 length: 15
D gene: TRBD1
clone size: many
J gene: TRBJ2-3
V gene: TRBV6-1
CDR3 DNA: TGTGCCAGCAGATTCCGGACAGGTGGATCAGATACGCAGTATTTT
CDR3 protein: CASRFRTGGSDTQYF

CDR3 length: 14
D gene: NA
clone size: NA
J gene: TRBJ2-5
V gene: TRBV3-1
CDR3 DNA: TGTGCCAGCAGCCAAGTTAGGTTACAAGAGACCCAGTACTTC
CDR3 protein: CASSQVRLQETQYF

CDR3 length: 11
D gene: NA
clone size: NA
J gene: TRBJ1-4
V gene: TRBV18
CDR3 DNA: TGTGCCAGCTCGACCGGTGAAAAACTGTTTTTT
CDR3 protein: CASSTGEKLFF

CDR3 length: 15
D gene: TRBD1
clone size: NA
J gene: TRBJ1-4
V gene: TRBV9
CDR3 DNA: TGTGCCAGCAGCGTAGGGGTGGGACAGGGTGAAAAACTGTTTTTT
CDR3 protein: CASSVGVGQGEKLFF

CDR3 length: 15
D gene: TRBD2
clone size: once
J gene: TRBJ2-1
V gene: TRBV27
CDR3 DNA: TGTGCCAGCAGTTTAAGGCTAGCGGGGGTCAATGAGCAGTTCTTC
CDR3 protein: CASSLRLAGVNEQFF

CDR3 length: 13
D gene: NA
clone size: many
J gene: TRBJ1-1
V gene: TRBV6-5
CDR3 DNA: TGTGCCAGCAGTCCCACCGAGAACACTGAAGCTTTCTTT
CDR3 protein: CASSPTENTEAFF